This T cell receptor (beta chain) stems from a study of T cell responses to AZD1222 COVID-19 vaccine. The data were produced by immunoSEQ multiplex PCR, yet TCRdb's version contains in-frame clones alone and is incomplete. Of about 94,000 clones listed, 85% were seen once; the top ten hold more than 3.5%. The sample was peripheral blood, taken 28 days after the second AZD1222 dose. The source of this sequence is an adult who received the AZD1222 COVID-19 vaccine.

In DNA form, the CDR3 reads TGTGCCAGCAGCCAAACAGGGAGCTATAATTCACCCCTCCACTTT. Protein product: CASSQTGSYNSPLHF. This chain joins TRBV3-1 (or the pseudogene TRBV3-2) and TRBJ1-6, with D possibly being TRBD1 (6 bases). The CDR3 has 15 amino acids. V shed 2 bases and J shed 3 bases, with 8 bases lying between them. Looked up from germline, CDR1 is LGHDT and CDR2 is YNNKEL (reference sequence).